The 16 T cell receptor beta chains below come from one sample, sequenced in a study of T cells in Graves' hyperthyroidism and ophthalmopathy. TCR beta CDR3 regions were amplified from RNA. HTBI primers were the set used in a first-round RT-PCR of the TCR CDR3. TCRdb redid the calling of the multiplex PCR reads with MiXCR, one entry per CDR3 protein. The sample lists approximately 600,000 distinct CDR3 sequences, around 20% seen once, with approximately 30% in the top ten. Specimen: blood. The receptors were gathered from a man younger than 40 with Graves' ophthalmopathy.

Concerning this clonotype itself: One base away lies a much larger clone, so this may be a sequencing read error. V is TRBV2 and J is TRBJ1-6; D is unclear. The V gene lost 6 bases and the J gene lost 2 bases, with 14 bases spanning the gap. The CDR3 loop spans 16 amino acids. Per germline, CDR1 SNHLY and CDR2 FYNNEI. CDR3 bases: TGTGCCAGCAGCGAGACTTCGCCAACCTATAATTCACCCCTCCACTTT. This encodes CASSETSPTYNSPLHF.

The chain employs TRBV11-2 and TRBJ2-3; 7 bases match TRBD2. The CDR3 consists of 16 residues. The trim removed 4 bases at V and 3 bases at J, leaving 10 bases unmatched. CDR1 and CDR2 from the germline V gene are SGHAT and FQNNGV. The CDR3 nucleotides are TGTGCCAGCAGCTCCTTCCTGCGGGAGACGACAGATACGCAGTATTTT. The encoded protein is CASSSFLRETTDTQYF. Full variable domain (outside the CDR3, taken from reference TRBV11-2 and TRBJ2-3): EAGVAQSPRYKIIEKRQSVAFWCNPISGHATLYWYQQILGQGPKLLIQFQNNGVVDDSQLPKDRFSAERLKGVDSTLKIQPAKLEDSAVYLCASSSFLRETTDTQYFGPGTRLTVL.

In the case of this clonotype: A clone one base away is much larger, so this may be a read error. The conserved phenylalanine or tryptophan normally closing the CDR3 is absent here, so this likely arose from a read error. The V gene is TRBV5-1, the J gene TRBJ2-1; 7 bases line up with TRBD2. The CDR3 has 16 residues. V was pared by 1 base and J by 6 bases, with 10 bases of the junction left unmatched. Germline CDR1 SGHRS, CDR2 YFSETQ. CDR3 region: CASSLITGGNPNEQFS. As DNA, the CDR3 is TGCGCCAGCAGCTTGATTACGGGAGGTAATCCCAATGAGCAGTTCTCC.

This clonotype showed up many times. V is TRBV28 and J is TRBJ2-7; D is unclear. Trimming pared 6 bases from V and 2 bases from J, leaving 14 bases between. The CDR3 length is 14 residues. Looked up from germline, CDR1 is MDHEN and CDR2 is SYDVKM. Written as DNA, the CDR3 is TGTGCCAGCAGAGCTCGGACGTCCGCCTACGAGCAGTACTTC. This translates into CASRARTSAYEQYF.

DNA for the CDR3: TGTGCCAGCAGTGATTTGAGCCACGAGCAGTACTTC. Residues: CASSDLSHEQYF. This chain uses TRBV6-1 with TRBJ2-7; D gene ambiguous. V dropped 3 bases and J dropped 5 bases, with 8 bases sitting between them. Germline V gene data show CDR1 as MNHNS and CDR2 as SASEGT. This CDR3 contains 12 residues.

The rearrangement joins TRBV7-8 to TRBJ2-4; 9 bases fit TRBD1. Germline loops: CDR1 SGHVS, CDR2 FQNEAQ. This CDR3 has 17 amino acids. The trim removed 2 bases at V and 8 bases at J, leaving 13 bases unmatched. For the CDR3, the DNA is TGTGCCAGCAGCTTATACCGGGACAGGGTCCGTCCATACATTCAGTACTTC. Translated: CASSLYRDRVRPYIQYF.

V usage is TRBV7-9 and J usage is TRBJ2-1; TRBD2 aligns across 10 bases. Trimming at V came to 4 bases and at J to 1 base, leaving 10 bases not matched to a gene. The germline V gene encodes CDR1 SEHNR and CDR2 FQNEAQ (reference sequence). This CDR3 comprises 18 residues. CDR3 in amino acids: CASSSGSSGRGSYNEQFF. CDR3 bases: TGTGCCAGCAGCTCCGGGTCTAGCGGGAGAGGGTCCTACAATGAGCAGTTCTTC.

The table lists this clonotype with many counts. The chain carries TRBV2 and TRBJ2-5; the D gene is possibly TRBD1 (6 bases). Trimming stripped 1 base from V and 4 bases from J, with 13 bases between. Germline CDR1 SNHLY, CDR2 FYNNEI. The CDR3 is made up of 15 amino acids. The CDR3 nucleotides read TGTGCCAGCAGTGAAGAGGCGAAACAGGGAGAGACCCAGTACTTC. Translating it yields CASSEEAKQGETQYF.

This clonotype occurred many times. V usage is TRBV20-1 and J usage is TRBJ2-1; 12 bases line up with TRBD2. The CDR3 runs 16 residues. The germline CDR1 and CDR2 sequences are DFQATT and SNEGSKA (reference sequence). V lost 6 bases to trimming and J lost 0 bases; unmatched junction nucleotides: 6. In DNA, the CDR3 is TGCAGTGCCCCGGCGACTAGCGGGAGCTCCTACAATGAGCAGTTCTTC. It specifies CSAPATSGSSYNEQFF.

This clonotype was detected a few times. V usage is TRBV28 and J usage is TRBJ2-7; 11 positions match TRBD1. Looked up from germline, CDR1 is MDHEN and CDR2 is SYDVKM. V trimming: 3 bases; J trimming: 4 bases; junction bases outside the gene matches: 8. This CDR3 region has 16 residues. CDR3 sequence reads: CASSFSGQGAGYEQYF. As DNA, the CDR3 is TGTGCCAGCAGTTTTTCCGGACAGGGGGCGGGTTACGAGCAGTACTTC.

This clonotype has ten or more counts. This rearrangement joins TRBV13 to TRBJ2-1; 11 positions agree with TRBD2. CDR1 and CDR2 (germline): PRHDT, FYEKMQ (reference sequence). This CDR3 is 19 amino acids long. V was clipped by 4 bases and J by 4 bases; unmatched bases: 15. The CDR3 loop is CASSWGLADEVLGYNEQFF. CDR3 DNA: TGTGCCAGCAGCTGGGGACTAGCGGACGAGGTCCTTGGGTACAATGAGCAGTTCTTC.

This clonotype was observed at least ten times. This chain connects TRBV30 to TRBJ2-2, with unresolved D. Germline-derived CDR1 and CDR2 are GTSNPN and SVGIG (reference sequence). The CDR3 consists of 16 residues. V was cut by 0 bases and J by 3 bases, with 14 bases left in between. As DNA, the CDR3 is TGTGCCTGGAGTGTACAGCGTCTGGGTTACACCGGGGAGCTGTTTTTT. This sequence encodes CAWSVQRLGYTGELFF.

A few counts support this clonotype. The V call is TRBV5-5, the J call TRBJ2-5, with 7 bases lining up with TRBD1. J gave up 2 bases and V 2 bases, and 3 bases lay outside the gene matches. Looked up from germline, CDR1 is SGHKS and CDR2 is YYEKEE (reference sequence). This CDR3 is 14 amino acids long. CDR3: CASSFGTVQETQYF. CDR3 nucleotide sequence: TGTGCCAGCAGCTTTGGGACAGTACAAGAGACCCAGTACTTC.

This clonotype has a handful of counts. A much larger clone lies a single base off, so this may be a read error. This chain links TRBV3-1 with TRBJ2-2; D uncertain. CDR3 size: 13 residues. CDR1 is LGHDT and CDR2 is YNNKEL in the germline V gene (reference sequence). The CDR3 region is CASSSEDQVGAVF. CDR3 bases: TGTGCCAGCAGCTCAGAGGACCAGGTCGGAGCTGTCTTT.

This clonotype has a count of ten or more. The CDR3 DNA follows: TGTGCCAGCAGTAGAACTAGCGGGCAGGACGGGGAGCTGTTTTTT. Translated, it gives CASSRTSGQDGELFF. The chain links TRBV2 to TRBJ2-2; TRBD2 agrees at 9 bases. Germline CDR1 SNHLY, CDR2 FYNNEI. V lost 5 bases, J lost 7 bases, and 8 bases stayed unmatched. This CDR3 comprises 15 residues.

This clonotype was observed a handful of times. The chain uses TRBV30 and TRBJ1-2; D is undetermined. The CDR3 runs to 12 residues. The germline V and J ends were trimmed by 4 bases and 4 bases, with 10 bases remaining between them. CDR1 GTSNPN and CDR2 SVGIG come from the germline V gene (reference sequence). CDR3 protein: CAWKGVTYGYTF. DNA of the CDR3: TGTGCCTGGAAAGGTGTAACCTATGGCTACACCTTC.